The clone carrying this T cell receptor (beta chain) was observed at least ten times. Its target is unknown. The data derive from a study of T cells after yellow fever vaccination. Findings of the study overall: Some clonotypes, a small share, were shared between CD4 and CD8 compartments.

The CDR3 runs to 12 residues. Germline CDR1 KGHSH, CDR2 LQKENI. The V gene lost 8 bases and the J gene lost 8 bases, with 12 bases spanning the gap. TCRdb passed the 5' RACE reads through MiXCR, listing each CDR3 protein once. The table records approximately 240,000 distinct CDR3 sequences, around 3.5% of them present only once. This specimen was PBMCs, taken 15 days after the yellow fever booster vaccination. This receptor was taken from a man between 18 and 35 years old who received the YFV17D yellow fever vaccine. The gene calls are TRBV18 and TRBJ2-2; no clear D. Written as DNA, the CDR3 is TGTGCCAGCAGTCCTCTATCTGGGGAGCTGTTTTTT. Protein sequence: CASSPLSGELFF.